One TCR beta chain is described in this entry. The data are from a study of blood T cell repertoires in COVID-19. Study overall: Sources were T cells, B-cell-depleted T cells, or PBMCs; the material itself was cDNA or gDNA.

Original methodology: From reference gene primer amplification, estimates of nucleated cell counts were derived. The data were produced by immunoSEQ multiplex PCR, yet TCRdb's version contains in-frame clones alone and is incomplete. The DNA was the basis for D and trimming; V, J and clone size are from that table. Of 61,000 or so clones in the sample, around nine tenths are singletons; the top ten hold around 21%. What was sequenced was peripheral blood. The TCR was taken from a woman aged 50 to 65 with active or convalescent COVID-19.

CDR3 residues: CASSEQGPTGYTF. In DNA form, the CDR3 reads TGTGCCAGTAGTGAGCAGGGGCCCACTGGCTACACCTTC. The chain carries TRBV19 and TRBJ1-2; perhaps TRBD1 as D (6 bases). The V gene lost 5 bases and the J gene lost 7 bases, with 14 bases spanning the gap. This CDR3 has 13 amino acids. CDR1 is LNHDA and CDR2 is SQIVND in the germline V gene (reference sequence).